The 22 T cell receptor beta chains below were found in one sample sequenced in a study of blood T cell repertoires in COVID-19. TCRdb's table, derived via immunoSEQ multiplex PCR, lists solely in-frame clones and lacks some. The data contain about 300,000 clones, more than 70% of them singletons. Source material: peripheral blood. The receptors shown here come from a woman between 25 and 40 years old who had recovered from COVID-19.

This clone has just one count. The chain employs TRBV6-2 or TRBV6-3 and TRBJ1-2; D is ambiguous. Per germline, CDR1 MNHEY and CDR2 SVGEGT. The V and J ends lost 6 bases and 4 bases respectively, with 12 bases between them. This CDR3 contains 13 residues. The DNA for the CDR3 is TGTGCCAGCAGCGTGACTGGAAGCTATGGCTACACCTTC. Protein: CASSVTGSYGYTF.

The chain links TRBV27 to TRBJ2-1; D may be TRBD1 (6 bases). V was shortened by 9 bases and J by 0 bases, with 9 bases between the two germline ends. CDR1 is MNHEY and CDR2 is SMNVEV in the germline V gene (reference sequence). The CDR3 runs 13 residues. The CDR3 coding sequence is TGTGCCAGAAGGACAGCCTCCTACAATGAGCAGTTCTTC. Residues: CARRTASYNEQFF.

This chain links TRBV5-1 with TRBJ2-2; no firm D call. This CDR3 has 14 residues. V gave up 9 bases and J gave up 0 bases, with 12 bases separating them. Germline-derived CDR1 and CDR2 are SGHRS and YFSETQ. In DNA form, the CDR3 reads TGCGCCACCACGTCACTAACGAACACCGGGGAGCTGTTTTTT. It specifies CATTSLTNTGELFF.

The chain joins TRBV2 to TRBJ2-4, with D hard to call. This CDR3 contains 16 residues. Germline CDR1 is SNHLY and CDR2 is FYNNEI. V was shortened by 3 bases and J by 1 base, with 13 bases between the two germline ends. For the CDR3, the DNA is TGTGCCAGCAGTGATGTGGCAGGTGGGGCCAAAAACATTCAGTACTTC. This sequence encodes CASSDVAGGAKNIQYF.

Details on this clone: Other DNA sequences in this sample translate to the same CDR3. The CDR3 reads CASSLRTSGGAWETQYF. In nucleotides, the CDR3 is TGTGCCAGCAGCTTGAGGACTAGCGGGGGGGCCTGGGAGACCCAGTACTTC. The chain links TRBV3-1 (or the pseudogene TRBV3-2) to TRBJ2-5, with 15 bases aligning to TRBD2. Germline-derived CDR1 and CDR2 are LGHDT and YNNKEL (reference sequence). The CDR3 is 17 residues long. The V and J ends lost 5 bases and 5 bases, in that order; junction bases with no gene match: 9.

V usage is TRBV5-4 and J usage is TRBJ1-5; D is uncertain. CDR1 SGHNT and CDR2 YYREEE come from the germline V gene (reference sequence). Trimming took off 0 bases at V and 6 bases at J, with 13 bases between the two ends. The CDR3 is 15 amino acids. CDR3 in amino acids: CASSLGGEGGQPQHF. The CDR3 DNA reads TGTGCCAGCAGCTTGGGCGGGGAAGGAGGTCAGCCCCAGCATTTT.

This chain links TRBV19 with TRBJ1-5; 11 positions agree with TRBD1. CDR3 length: 18 residues. V was pared by 6 bases and J by 4 bases, with 14 bases of the junction left unmatched. Germline V gives CDR1 LNHDA, CDR2 SQIVND (reference sequence). This CDR3 is CASSRYGQGANRNQPQHF. CDR3 nucleotide sequence: TGTGCCAGTAGCCGATACGGACAGGGGGCAAATCGGAATCAGCCCCAGCATTTT.

The genes are TRBV5-1 and TRBJ2-7, with TRBD1 matching over 8 bases. Germline assignment: CDR1 SGHRS and CDR2 YFSETQ. With V trimmed by 4 bases and J by 0 bases, 6 bases remained unmatched. The CDR3 runs to 15 residues. The CDR3 reads CASSPTGASSYEQYF. The CDR3 DNA reads TGCGCCAGCAGCCCGACAGGGGCAAGCTCCTACGAGCAGTACTTC.

V usage is TRBV7-8 and J usage is TRBJ2-4; 8 positions match TRBD1. This CDR3 comprises 15 residues. Germline loops: CDR1 SGHVS, CDR2 FQNEAQ. After removal of 8 bases from V and 2 bases from J, the junction contained 8 bases not matched to a gene. The CDR3 loop reads CASGPTGVSKNIQYF. CDR3 nucleotide sequence: TGTGCCAGCGGCCCGACAGGGGTATCCAAAAACATTCAGTACTTC.

The chain links TRBV9 to TRBJ2-3; 12 bases align to TRBD2. The CDR3 is 16 residues long. Germline lookup yields CDR1 SGDLS and CDR2 YYNGEE. V was pared by 4 bases and J by 5 bases, with 8 bases of the junction left unmatched. CDR3 protein: CASSISSGGALDTQYF. For the CDR3, the DNA is TGTGCCAGCAGCATCTCTAGCGGGGGGGCCTTAGATACGCAGTATTTT.

The chain is built from TRBV6-6 and TRBJ2-2, with 8 bases identical to TRBD1. The germline V gene has CDR1 MNHNY and CDR2 SVGAGI (reference sequence). This CDR3 contains 15 residues. The ends lost 5 bases at V and 3 bases at J; junction bases unmatched: 5. The CDR3 sequence: CASSDGDRHTGELFF. CDR3 coding DNA: TGTGCCAGCAGTGACGGGGACAGGCACACCGGGGAGCTGTTTTTT.

V and J are TRBV10-1 and TRBJ2-7; D is possibly TRBD1 (5 bases). V gave up 2 bases and J gave up 5 bases, with 13 bases separating them. CDR3 length: 14 amino acids. CDR1 WNHNN and CDR2 SYGVQD come from the germline V gene (reference sequence). In DNA, the CDR3 is TGCGCCAGCAGTGAGGACAGTGCTTCCAACGAGCAGTACTTC. Residues: CASSEDSASNEQYF.

The chain recombines TRBV6-5 with TRBJ2-1; 7 bases are a match to TRBD1. Germline CDR1 reads MNHEY; CDR2 reads SVGAGI. V lost 8 bases to trimming and J lost 15 bases; unmatched junction nucleotides: 13. The CDR3 has 12 amino acids. The CDR3: CASAKEGQILFF. CDR3 DNA: TGTGCCAGCGCCAAAGAGGGACAGATCTTGTTCTTC.

The rearrangement uses TRBV19 and TRBJ2-7, with TRBD2 as a possible D gene (7 bases). Trimming shortened V by 3 bases and J by 3 bases, and 12 bases separated the two germline ends. The CDR3 runs to 14 residues. Looked up from germline, CDR1 is LNHDA and CDR2 is SQIVND (reference sequence). CDR3 sequence: CASSIAGADYEQYF. DNA of the CDR3: TGTGCCAGTAGTATTGCGGGGGCGGACTACGAGCAGTACTTC.

CDR3 protein: CASSPLFAEAFF. The CDR3 coding sequence is TGTGCCAGCAGCCCCCTTTTCGCTGAAGCTTTCTTT. The chain employs TRBV7-9 and TRBJ1-1, with unresolved D. Trimming took 5 bases from V and 6 from J, leaving 10 bases between them. Germline CDR1 SEHNR, CDR2 FQNEAQ (reference sequence). The CDR3 contains 12 residues.

In its sample, this clone was seen once. The rearrangement links TRBV18 to TRBJ2-1; possibly TRBD2 for D (6 bases). Germline CDR1 is KGHSH and CDR2 is LQKENI. V lost 5 bases and J lost 4, with 18 bases in between. CDR3 length: 16 residues. The CDR3 nucleotides are TGTGCCAGCTCAAAAGGCGGGGCACGAACTTACAATGAGCAGTTCTTC. It encodes CASSKGGARTYNEQFF. Using reference TRBV18 and TRBJ2-1 for the parts outside the CDR3, the full variable domain is NAGVMQNPRHLVRRRGQEARLRCSPMKGHSHVYWYRQLPEEGLKFMVYLQKENIIDESGMPKERFSAEFPKEGPSILRIQQVVRGDSAAYFCASSKGGARTYNEQFFGPGTRLTVL.

The chain has TRBV19 and TRBJ1-1, with D maybe TRBD1 (5 bases). The length of the CDR3 is 16 residues. Trimming cost V 5 bases and J 3 bases, with 19 bases left between them. Germline V gene lookup returns CDR1 LNHDA and CDR2 SQIVND (reference sequence). The CDR3 loop is CASSPRTRLVDTEAFF. Written as DNA, the CDR3 is TGTGCCAGTAGTCCACGGACACGTCTCGTTGACACTGAAGCTTTCTTT.

The chain uses TRBV28 and TRBJ1-2; 7 bases match TRBD1. Per the germline V gene, CDR1 is MDHEN and CDR2 is SYDVKM. This CDR3 spans 17 amino acids. J was trimmed by 0 bases and V by 6 bases; bases with no gene match: 13. The chain's CDR3 is CASRGRDSLFPNYGYTF. For the CDR3, the DNA is TGTGCCAGCAGGGGCCGGGACAGCCTATTTCCTAACTATGGCTACACCTTC.

The chain links TRBV12-3 or TRBV12-4 to TRBJ2-3; D unresolved. V lost 2 bases and J lost 6, with 3 bases in between. This CDR3 has 11 residues. CDR3 region: CASSLRDTQYF. The CDR3 DNA sequence: TGTGCCAGCAGTTTACGGGATACGCAGTATTTT.

The chain has TRBV18 and TRBJ1-2; D perhaps matches TRBD1 (6 bases). The CDR3 covers 14 residues. Per germline, CDR1 KGHSH and CDR2 LQKENI. The V gene lost 5 bases and the J gene lost 7 bases, with 17 bases spanning the gap. CDR3 in amino acids: CASSDPTGRRGYTF. In DNA form, the CDR3 reads TGTGCCAGCTCAGACCCAACAGGGAGACGTGGCTACACCTTC.

The CDR3 protein is CASSSDPGSQYF. The CDR3 region has the DNA TGCGCCAGCAGCTCGGACCCAGGGTCTCAGTATTTT. The V call is TRBV5-1, the J call TRBJ2-3; D perhaps matches TRBD1 (5 bases). CDR3 length equals 12 residues. The germline V gene has CDR1 SGHRS and CDR2 YFSETQ. V lost 3 bases and J 12 bases, leaving 14 bases between the germline ends.

This chain connects TRBV7-2 to TRBJ2-2; 14 bases agree with TRBD2. The V gene's germline CDR1 is SGHTA and CDR2 FQGNSA. The length of the CDR3 is 16 residues. V trimming: 4 bases; J trimming: 7 bases; junction bases outside the gene matches: 5. CDR3 residues: CASSSTSGGVIGELFF. The DNA of the CDR3 is TGTGCCAGCAGCTCGACTAGCGGGGGGGTAATCGGGGAGCTGTTTTTT.